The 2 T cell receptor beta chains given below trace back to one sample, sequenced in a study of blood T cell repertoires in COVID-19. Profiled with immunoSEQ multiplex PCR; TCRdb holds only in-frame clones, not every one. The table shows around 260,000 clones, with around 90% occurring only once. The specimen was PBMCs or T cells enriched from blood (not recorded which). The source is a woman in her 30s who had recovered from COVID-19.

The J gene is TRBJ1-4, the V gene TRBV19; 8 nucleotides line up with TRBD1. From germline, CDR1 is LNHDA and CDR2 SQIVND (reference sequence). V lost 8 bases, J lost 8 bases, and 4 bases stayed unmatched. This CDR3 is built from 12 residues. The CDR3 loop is CASSRTGEKLFF. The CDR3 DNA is TGTGCCAGTTCTCGGACAGGGGAAAAACTGTTTTTT.

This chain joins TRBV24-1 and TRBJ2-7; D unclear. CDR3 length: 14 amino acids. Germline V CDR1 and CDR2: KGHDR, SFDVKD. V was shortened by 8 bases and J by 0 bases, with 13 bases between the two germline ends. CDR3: CATIRQVLSYEQYF. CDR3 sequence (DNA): TGTGCCACCATTCGCCAGGTTCTCTCCTACGAGCAGTACTTC.